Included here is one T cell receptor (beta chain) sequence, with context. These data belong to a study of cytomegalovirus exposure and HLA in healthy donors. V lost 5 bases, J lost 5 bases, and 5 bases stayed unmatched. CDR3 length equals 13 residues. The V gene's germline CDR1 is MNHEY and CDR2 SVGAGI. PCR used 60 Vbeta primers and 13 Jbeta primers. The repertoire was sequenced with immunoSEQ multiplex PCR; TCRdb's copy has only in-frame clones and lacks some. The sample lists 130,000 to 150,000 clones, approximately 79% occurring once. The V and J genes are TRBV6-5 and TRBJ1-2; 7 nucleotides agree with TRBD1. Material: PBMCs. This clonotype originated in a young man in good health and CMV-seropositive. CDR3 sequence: CASSRDRAYGYTF. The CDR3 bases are TGTGCCAGCAGTCGGGACAGAGCTTATGGCTACACCTTC.